A selection of T cell receptor beta chains follows, all from one sample in a study of T cells in Graves' hyperthyroidism and ophthalmopathy. TCRdb ran MiXCR on the multiplex PCR reads and lists one entry per CDR3 protein. The sample has around 390,000 distinct CDR3 sequences; about 15% are singletons. Sequencing was carried out using blood. Receptors originate from a woman in her twenties or thirties with Graves' ophthalmopathy. Both conserved end residues are part of each CDR3. A D gene is named only where the DNA matches it firmly. A row's size may be missing; if present it is once, few, many or a size class.

NA,TRBV4-2,TRBJ2-3,many,CASSQVVRANLADTQYF,TGTGCCAGCAGCCAAGTTGTGAGGGCCAACCTGGCAGATACGCAGTATTTT
NA,TRBV20-1,TRBJ1-5,many,CSALGRMSNQPQHF,TGCAGTGCTCTGGGCCGAATGAGCAATCAGCCCCAGCATTTT
NA,TRBV18,TRBJ2-3,many,CASSPEALLSEQDTQYF,TGTGCCAGCTCACCAGAGGCTCTACTCTCGGAACAAGATACGCAGTATTTT
TRBD2,TRBV6-2/TRBV6-3,TRBJ2-1,many,CASRPSGGRSYNEQFF,TGTGCCAGCAGGCCCAGCGGGGGGCGGTCCTACAATGAGCAGTTCTTC
TRBD2,TRBV5-1,TRBJ2-7,NA,CASSLTAGLVSEQYF,TGCGCCAGCAGCTTGACCGCCGGACTAGTTTCCGAGCAGTACTTC
TRBD1,TRBV9,TRBJ1-2,NA,CASSVATGENYGYTF,TGTGCCAGCAGCGTAGCGACAGGGGAGAACTATGGCTACACCTTC
NA,TRBV30,TRBJ1-4,many,CAWRNVRQAAANEKLFF,TGTGCCTGGAGAAATGTACGCCAAGCAGCCGCTAATGAAAAACTGTTTTTT
NA,TRBV25-1,TRBJ1-5,few,CASSDAVGDENQPQHF,TGTGCCAGCAGTGATGCCGTGGGAGACGAGAATCAGCCCCAGCATTTT
NA,TRBV7-9,TRBJ2-5,few,CASSLYHRGGETQYF,TGTGCCAGCAGCTTATATCACAGGGGGGGAGAGACCCAGTACTTC
NA,TRBV7-2,TRBJ2-7,few,CASSLRGTLAFYEQYF,TGTGCCAGCAGCCTACGGGGGACCCTAGCATTCTACGAGCAGTACTTC
NA,TRBV10-3,TRBJ1-4,many,CAISEFGGRATNEKLFF,TGTGCCATCAGTGAGTTTGGGGGTCGGGCAACTAATGAAAAACTGTTTTTT
NA,TRBV7-2,TRBJ2-3,many,CASSLDSRIASQYF,TGTGCCAGCAGCTTAGACTCCCGAATAGCGTCGCAGTATTTT
NA,TRBV18,TRBJ2-7,many,CASSPAAEQYF,TGTGCCAGCTCACCAGCGGCAGAGCAGTACTTC
TRBD1,TRBV19,TRBJ1-1,few,CASTITGVNTEAFF,TGTGCCAGTACCATCACAGGGGTGAACACTGAAGCTTTCTTT
NA,TRBV28,TRBJ1-6,many,CASRPGQGNSPLHF,TGTGCCAGCAGGCCCGGGCAGGGTAATTCACCCCTCCACTTT
NA,TRBV7-8,TRBJ2-7,many,CASSQSRGEQYF,TGTGCCAGCAGCCAATCACGGGGGGAGCAGTACTTC
TRBD1,TRBV6-1,TRBJ2-7,many,CASSLRTGRASEQYF,TGTGCCAGCAGTCTAAGGACAGGCCGGGCGTCCGAGCAGTACTTC
NA,TRBV11-3,TRBJ2-1,many,CASSPEQGMRNEQFF,TGTGCCAGCAGCCCAGAGCAGGGGATGCGCAATGAGCAGTTCTTC
NA,TRBV28,TRBJ2-7,NA,CATSLFYAYEPYF,TGTGCCACCAGTTTATTTTACGCATACGAGCCGTACTTC
NA,TRBV30,TRBJ1-1,few,CASRVVVITEAFF,TGTGCCTCGAGAGTTGTTGTAATCACTGAAGCTTTCTTT
NA,TRBV5-1,TRBJ1-2,many,CASSLGLGRKGYTF,TGCGCCAGCAGCTTGGGATTGGGGCGTAAGGGCTACACCTTC
NA,TRBV29-1,TRBJ2-3,many,CSARQDGGNTQYF,TGCAGCGCTCGACAGGACGGTGGGAATACGCAGTATTTT
NA,TRBV28,TRBJ1-2,many,CASSFPGSYGYTF,TGTGCCAGCAGTTTCCCAGGTTCCTATGGCTACACCTTC
TRBD1,TRBV28,TRBJ1-1,many,CASRPGQGGEAFF,TGTGCCAGCAGACCAGGACAGGGCGGAGAAGCTTTCTTT
NA,TRBV13,TRBJ2-3,many,CASSLRGKFGTDTQYF,TGTGCCAGCAGCTTACGGGGGAAGTTTGGCACAGATACGCAGTATTTT
TRBD1,TRBV10-3,TRBJ1-2,NA,CASTQGTVYGYTF,TGTGCCAGCACCCAGGGGACAGTCTATGGCTACACCTTC
NA,TRBV29-1,TRBJ1-1,NA,CSVYTGTDTEAFF,TGCAGCGTTTACACAGGGACGGACACTGAAGCTTTCTTT
NA,TRBV12-3/TRBV12-4,TRBJ2-3,many,CASRSGDTQYF,TGTGCCAGCAGATCGGGGGATACGCAGTATTTT
NA,TRBV2,TRBJ1-6,many,CASTPQLGSPLHF,TGTGCCAGCACCCCCCAGCTGGGCTCACCCCTCCACTTT
TRBD2,TRBV7-9,TRBJ2-1,many,CASSLSGGVNNEQFF,TGTGCCAGCAGCTTAAGCGGGGGAGTGAACAATGAGCAGTTCTTC
NA,TRBV6-2/TRBV6-3,TRBJ1-5,many,CASRRSNQPQHF,TGTGCCAGTCGCCGTAGCAATCAGCCCCAGCATTTT
NA,TRBV19,TRBJ1-2,few,CASSASRVTSYTF,TGTGCCAGTAGTGCCAGCAGGGTTACGAGCTACACCTTC